Following are 27 T cell receptor beta chains from one sample sequenced in a study of T cells after yellow fever vaccination. TCRdb analysed the 5' RACE reads with MiXCR anew, one entry per CDR3 protein. The sample includes 450,000 to 550,000 distinct CDR3 sequences, about 19% of them seen just once. Sequenced here: PBMCs, sampled 15 days after the yellow fever booster vaccination. The receptors were gathered from a young man who received the YFV17D yellow fever vaccine.

The chain combines TRBV4-1 with TRBJ2-5; D gene unclear. Germline loops: CDR1 MGHRA, CDR2 YSYEKL. V was pared by 5 bases and J by 4 bases, with 11 bases between. The CDR3 totals 13 residues. The DNA of the CDR3 is TGCGCCAGCAGCTCTACATTCGGAGAGACCCAGTACTTC. Protein sequence: CASSSTFGETQYF.

This clonotype was counted a few times. The chain carries TRBV25-1 and TRBJ2-7; D not resolved. There are 12 residues in the CDR3. Trimming stripped 0 bases from V and 2 bases from J, with 2 bases between. CDR1 MGHDK and CDR2 SYGVNS come from the germline V gene. CDR3 sequence: CASSEYAYEQYF. The DNA of the CDR3 is TGTGCCAGCAGTGAATATGCCTACGAGCAGTACTTC.

The chain couples TRBV12-3 or TRBV12-4 to TRBJ1-6, with D possibly matching TRBD1 (6 bases). V was clipped by 2 bases and J by 7 bases, with 12 bases between them. This CDR3 contains 15 residues. The CDR3 coding sequence is TGTGCCAGCAGTTTACAAGGGGGTCTCAATTCACCCCTCCACTTT. Its translation is CASSLQGGLNSPLHF.

This clonotype was found once. Because it lacks the conserved phenylalanine or tryptophan at the end, this CDR3 is likely a read error. The chain links TRBV6-5 to TRBJ2-1; tentative D call: TRBD2 (5 bases). V lost 2 bases, J lost 4 bases, and 9 bases lay in between. Looked up from germline, CDR1 is MNHEY and CDR2 is SVGAGI. CDR3 length: 14 amino acids. CDR3 nucleotides: TGTGCCAGCAGTTACCCCCCGGGGTACAATGAGCAGTTCTCC. Amino acids: CASSYPPGYNEQFS.

This clonotype was recorded a few times. The chain carries TRBV5-1 and TRBJ2-1; 9 positions agree with TRBD2. J was trimmed by 9 bases and V by 0 bases; bases with no gene match: 13. Germline assignment: CDR1 SGHRS and CDR2 YFSETQ. This CDR3 has 17 amino acids. The CDR3 spells CASSLAKVAGGVSEQFF. The CDR3 DNA follows: TGCGCCAGCAGCTTGGCCAAGGTGGCGGGAGGGGTCTCTGAGCAGTTCTTC.

The J gene is TRBJ2-6, the V gene TRBV6-2 or TRBV6-3, with unresolved D. Germline loops: CDR1 MNHEY, CDR2 SVGEGT. CDR3 length: 15 amino acids. V lost 7 bases to trimming and J lost 0 bases, with 10 bases between them. DNA of the CDR3: TGTGCCAGCACCGTACCACTCTCTGGGGCCAACGTCCTGACTTTC. Residues: CASTVPLSGANVLTF.

This clonotype came up a few times. The V and J genes are TRBV12-3 or TRBV12-4 and TRBJ2-3; 12 bases are shared with TRBD2. The CDR3 consists of 15 residues. V was pared by 4 bases and J by 2 bases, with 1 base of the junction left unmatched. CDR3 in amino acids: CASSWTSGNTDTQYF. CDR3 in DNA: TGTGCCAGCAGTTGGACTAGCGGGAACACAGATACGCAGTATTTT.

This clonotype was seen a few times. The CDR3 DNA sequence: TGTGCCAGCAGCTTAGACGCGGGAGGCCGGGGCGGGGAGCTGTTTTTT. Translation gives CASSLDAGGRGGELFF. The rearrangement links TRBV11-2 to TRBJ2-2; 8 bases map to TRBD2. With 0 bases clipped from V and 7 bases from J, the junction kept 7 bases outside the gene matches. CDR1 and CDR2 (germline): SGHAT, FQNNGV. CDR3 length: 16 residues.

V and J are TRBV28 and TRBJ1-5; a weak D match, TRBD1 (6 bases). The V end lost 2 bases, the J end lost 4 bases, and 9 bases lay between the germline ends. Germline CDR1 reads MDHEN; CDR2 reads SYDVKM. This CDR3 spans 14 amino acids. CDR3 in DNA: TGTGCCAGCAGTTTAACACAGGGAAATCAGCCCCAGCATTTT. Protein sequence: CASSLTQGNQPQHF.

The V call is TRBV6-1, the J call TRBJ2-3, with 9 bases identical to TRBD2. Germline V gene data show CDR1 as MNHNS and CDR2 as SASEGT. This CDR3 is 13 amino acids long. V lost 8 bases, J lost 3 bases, and 3 bases stayed unmatched. This CDR3 is CASRSGRTDTQYF. CDR3 nucleotides: TGTGCCAGCCGGAGCGGGAGGACAGATACGCAGTATTTT.

The chain links TRBV11-3 to TRBJ2-1; 7 bases fit TRBD2. The CDR3 has 15 residues. V lost 6 bases, J lost 0 bases, and 5 bases stayed unmatched. Germline lookup yields CDR1 SGHNT and CDR2 YENEEA. The CDR3 DNA sequence: TGTGCCAGCAGTTGGGGCGGGAGCTCCTACAATGAGCAGTTCTTC. Translation: CASSWGGSSYNEQFF.

CDR3 in amino acids: CASSYSYPDTDTYEQYF. CDR3 nucleotides: TGTGCCAGCAGTTATTCCTACCCGGACACGGATACATACGAGCAGTACTTC. The gene calls are TRBV6-5 and TRBJ2-7, with D possibly matching TRBD1 (5 bases). Trimming removed 3 bases from V and 4 bases from J, with 22 bases in between. The CDR3 runs to 17 residues. Germline lookup yields CDR1 MNHEY and CDR2 SVGAGI.

This clonotype was seen only a few times. For the CDR3, the DNA is TGCGCCAGCAGCTTGGCGCAAGGGGGCGCTACCACAGATACGCAGTATTTT. Residues: CASSLAQGGATTDTQYF. The rearrangement links TRBV5-1 to TRBJ2-3; 7 bases fit TRBD1. Per germline, CDR1 SGHRS and CDR2 YFSETQ. V was pared by 0 bases and J by 2 bases, with 9 bases of the junction left unmatched. The length of the CDR3 is 17 residues. Full variable domain (rest looked up from reference TRBV5-1 and TRBJ2-3): KAGVTQTPRYLIKTRGQQVTLSCSPISGHRSVSWYQQTPGQGLQFLFEYFSETQRNKGNFPGRFSGRQFSNSRSEMNVSTLELGDSALYLCASSLAQGGATTDTQYFGPGTRLTVL.

V is TRBV3-1 and J is TRBJ2-1; possibly TRBD1 or TRBD2 for D (7 bases each). Germline assignment: CDR1 LGHDT and CDR2 YNNKEL (reference sequence). The V end was cut by 1 base, the J end by 10 bases, with 17 bases between. This CDR3 has 15 amino acids. The CDR3 here is CASSQGPGGEAEQFF. The CDR3 DNA sequence: TGTGCCAGCAGCCAAGGCCCAGGGGGGGAGGCGGAGCAGTTCTTC.

This clonotype was observed a handful of times. The rearrangement links TRBV2 to TRBJ2-5; TRBD1 aligns across 7 bases. J lost 3 bases, V lost 7 bases, and 11 bases had no gene match. This CDR3 comprises 15 residues. From germline, CDR1 is SNHLY and CDR2 FYNNEI. CDR3 protein: CASNLQGQPKETQYF. The DNA for the CDR3 is TGTGCCAGCAATCTTCAGGGACAGCCGAAAGAGACCCAGTACTTC.

The rearrangement uses TRBV24-1 and TRBJ2-1; 7 nucleotides align to TRBD1. This CDR3 spans 15 amino acids. Looked up from germline, CDR1 is KGHDR and CDR2 is SFDVKD. The V gene end was trimmed by 4 bases and the J gene end by 5 bases; junction bases not matched to a gene: 7. This CDR3 reads CATSDSRDSNNEQFF. The DNA of the CDR3 is TGTGCCACCAGTGACAGCCGGGACAGTAACAATGAGCAGTTCTTC.

The chain is built from TRBV14 and TRBJ2-7; 9 bases fit TRBD1. Germline V gene lookup returns CDR1 SGHDN and CDR2 FVKESK. With 2 bases clipped from V and 3 bases from J, the junction kept 2 bases outside the gene matches. CDR3 size: 14 residues. In DNA form, the CDR3 reads TGTGCCAGCAGCCAACCGGGACAGGGCTACGAGCAGTACTTC. Its translation: CASSQPGQGYEQYF.

This sequence joins TRBV12-3 or TRBV12-4 and TRBJ2-2; 9 positions match TRBD2. With 2 bases clipped from V and 5 bases from J, the junction kept 15 bases outside the gene matches. This CDR3 is built from 19 residues. The DNA of the CDR3 is TGTGCCAGCAGTTTAAACAATATAGCGGGAGCCGCTGGGACCGGGGAGCTGTTTTTT. This codes for CASSLNNIAGAAGTGELFF.

This sequence joins TRBV24-1 and TRBJ2-1; D uncertain. Germline lookup yields CDR1 KGHDR and CDR2 SFDVKD. The CDR3 consists of 13 residues. V lost 7 bases, J lost 9 bases, and 15 bases lay in between. DNA for the CDR3: TGTGCCACCAGGGGTTCCACGGTTGGTGAGCAGTTCTTC. Translation gives CATRGSTVGEQFF.

In its sample, this clonotype was seen a few times. The chain carries TRBV7-2 and TRBJ1-1; D not resolved. The CDR3 has 14 residues. Germline values: CDR1 SGHTA, CDR2 FQGNSA. V shed 1 base and J shed 5 bases, with 11 bases lying between them. The CDR3 region is CASSLEGSWTEAFF. The CDR3 bases are TGTGCCAGCAGCTTAGAAGGCAGCTGGACTGAAGCTTTCTTT.

The chain employs TRBV20-1 and TRBJ2-5, with D maybe TRBD2 (5 bases). CDR3 length equals 12 residues. Germline CDR1 DFQATT, CDR2 SNEGSKA (reference sequence). V lost 5 bases and J 6 bases, leaving 13 bases between the germline ends. CDR3 amino acids: CSAQDSGKTQYF. The CDR3 bases are TGCAGTGCTCAGGACTCGGGAAAGACCCAGTACTTC.

Only a few counts were recorded for this clonotype. The chain couples TRBV20-1 to TRBJ1-6; 7 bases align to TRBD1. The CDR3 runs to 16 residues. Germline CDR1 and CDR2: DFQATT and SNEGSKA (reference sequence). The V and J ends lost 0 bases and 6 bases, in that order; junction bases with no gene match: 8. Here the CDR3 reads CSARDIRTGVNSPLHF. CDR3 sequence (DNA): TGCAGTGCTAGAGATATCAGAACAGGGGTTAATTCACCCCTCCACTTT.

This chain links TRBV7-9 with TRBJ2-7; 11 positions agree with TRBD2. Germline lookup yields CDR1 SEHNR and CDR2 FQNEAQ (reference sequence). V was pared by 6 bases and J by 1 base, with 5 bases of the junction left unmatched. The CDR3 runs to 15 residues. CDR3 nucleotide sequence: TGTGCCAGCAGTAAACTAGCGGGAGCTTCCTACGAGCAGTACTTC. Its protein is CASSKLAGASYEQYF.

The rearrangement joins TRBV5-1 to TRBJ2-1; TRBD2 aligns across 15 bases. J lost 0 bases, V lost 5 bases, and 9 bases had no gene match. Germline values: CDR1 SGHRS, CDR2 YFSETQ. The CDR3 spans 19 residues. The CDR3 is CASSFDGTSGRSSYNEQFF. DNA for the CDR3: TGCGCCAGCAGTTTCGACGGGACTAGCGGGAGGAGCTCCTACAATGAGCAGTTCTTC.

This chain's CDR3 is CASSQSSSGSYEQYF. The DNA of the CDR3 is TGCGCCAGCAGCCAATCATCTAGCGGTTCCTACGAGCAGTACTTC. The gene calls are TRBV4-1 and TRBJ2-7, with 7 bases lining up with TRBD2. This CDR3 has 15 residues. V was pared by 2 bases and J by 1 base, with 5 bases of the junction left unmatched. Germline V gene data show CDR1 as MGHRA and CDR2 as YSYEKL.

The chain employs TRBV10-3 and TRBJ2-7; TRBD1 matches 11 bases. Looked up from germline, CDR1 is ENHRY and CDR2 is SYGVKD. Germline trimming cut 1 base from V and 5 bases from J; bases unmatched to any gene: 7. The CDR3 has 16 residues. As DNA, the CDR3 is TGTGCCATCAGTGAGTACGGGGACAGGGGGACCCACGAGCAGTACTTC. It is translated as CAISEYGDRGTHEQYF.

This sequence joins TRBV7-2 and TRBJ2-3; 7 bases map to TRBD1. After removal of 5 bases from V and 5 bases from J, the junction contained 10 bases not matched to a gene. The CDR3 consists of 15 residues. The germline gives CDR1 SGHTA, CDR2 FQGNSA. The CDR3 nucleotides are TGTGCCAGCAGCCCACGGACAGGACTCGTAGATACGCAGTATTTT. The encoded protein is CASSPRTGLVDTQYF.